The clone carrying this T cell receptor (beta chain) has a count of ten or more. These data are taken from a study of T-cell reconstitution after alpha-beta-depleted transplantation in children. Unique molecular identifiers were used to barcode this TCRbeta library. TCRdb ran MiXCR on the PCR reads and lists one entry per CDR3 protein. The sample has around 29,000 distinct CDR3 sequences, under 7% seen once. CDR3 length equals 15 residues. Trimming cost V 3 bases and J 3 bases; bases outside gene matches: 5. CDR1 and CDR2 from the germline V gene are DFQATT and SNEGSKA (reference sequence). Specimen: PBMCs, mostly from graft donor cells, collected 180 days after TCRalphabeta/CD19-depleted stem cell transplant. The chain links TRBV20-1 to TRBJ2-3; 11 nucleotides agree with TRBD2. The TCR originated in a male patient younger than 18 who had a stem cell transplant for acute myeloid leukemia, so the T cells may come from the graft donor. The CDR3 nucleotides are TGCAGTGCTAGTCAAAGACTAGCGGGGACAGATACGCAGTATTTT. It translates to CSASQRLAGTDTQYF.